This TCR beta chain was documented in a study of T cell changes during pregnancy in multiple sclerosis. The germline CDR1 and CDR2 sequences are MNHNS and SASEGT. This CDR3 has 16 amino acids. Trimming stripped 0 bases from V and 2 bases from J, with 14 bases between. Using immunoSEQ multiplex PCR, the repertoire was profiled, and TCRdb retains in-frame clones only, with some absent. The repertoire holds around 62,000 clones, with roughly 87% as singletons. J is TRBJ2-7 and V is TRBV6-1, with D possibly matching TRBD2 (6 bases). Sample: peripheral blood, taken in the first trimester of pregnancy. The TCR originated in a female donor with multiple sclerosis, enrolled in a pregnancy study. CDR3 sequence reads: CASSEARWRGAYEQYF. DNA of the CDR3: TGTGCCAGCAGTGAAGCGCGGTGGAGGGGCGCCTACGAGCAGTACTTC.